Detailed here is one T cell receptor (beta chain). From the RT-PCR reads, TCRdb called clonotypes with MiXCR, one entry per CDR3 protein. The sample shows hundreds of thousands of distinct CDR3 sequences, 14% of them seen only once. V shed 6 bases, J shed 0 bases, and the junction held 15 bases outside the gene matches. This CDR3 contains 19 residues. Germline loops: CDR1 WNHNN, CDR2 SYGVQD (reference sequence). This chain connects TRBV10-1 to TRBJ2-1; 9 bases map to TRBD1. This receptor was obtained from a female donor in good health, serving as a healthy control. Sequenced sample: memory CD4+ T cells from blood. In nucleotides, the CDR3 is TGCGCCAGCAGCGAAACAGGGGGCATTAGCGGATGCTCCTACAATGAGCAGTTCTTC. Residues: CASSETGGISGCSYNEQFF.